The 18 T cell receptor beta chains below were found in one sample sequenced in a study of blood T cell repertoires in COVID-19. Sequenced by immunoSEQ multiplex PCR; TCRdb stores in-frame clones only, minus some. The sample shows a few hundred thousand clones, about 85% of them seen only once. Sequencing used peripheral blood. The receptors derive from a man between 65 and 85 years old with acute or convalescent COVID-19.

The rearrangement uses TRBV29-1 and TRBJ2-1; perhaps TRBD1 as D (6 bases). CDR1 is SQVTM, CDR2 ANQGSEA, per germline. CDR3 length equals 11 residues. V gave up 3 bases and J gave up 14 bases, with 14 bases separating them. CDR3 bases: TGCAGCGTTGAGGGGGCTAGAGTGGAGTTCTTC. It translates to CSVEGARVEFF.

The V call is TRBV5-1, the J call TRBJ2-7, with 10 positions matching TRBD2. The CDR3 has 16 amino acids. V gave up 2 bases and J gave up 0 bases; unmatched junction bases: 5. Germline V gives CDR1 SGHRS, CDR2 YFSETQ. The CDR3 here is CASSFLAGDSSYEQYF. As DNA, the CDR3 is TGCGCCAGCAGCTTTCTAGCGGGGGATAGCTCCTACGAGCAGTACTTC.

CDR3 nucleotides: TGTGCCAGCAGCCAAGGAGGGCGACAATCGCCCCAGCATTTT. Protein product: CASSQGGRQSPQHF. This rearrangement joins TRBV3-1 (or the pseudogene TRBV3-2) to TRBJ1-5; D not certain. The germline CDR1 and CDR2 sequences are LGHDT and YNNKEL (reference sequence). The length of the CDR3 is 14 residues. The ends were cut back, 1 base at V and 9 bases at J, with 13 bases in the middle.

J is TRBJ2-4 and V is TRBV19, with TRBD2 matching 8 bases. The CDR3 sequence is 16 residues long. In germline, CDR1 is LNHDA, CDR2 SQIVND (reference sequence). After removal of 7 bases from V and 7 bases from J, the junction contained 15 bases not matched to a gene. CDR3 sequence reads: CASTDGRARSRNIQYF. CDR3 DNA: TGTGCCAGTACTGACGGGAGGGCGAGGTCTAGGAACATTCAGTACTTC.

The gene calls are TRBV2 and TRBJ1-2; weak D call: TRBD1 (6 bases). CDR3 size: 15 residues. Trimming pared 6 bases from V and 5 bases from J, leaving 19 bases between. Germline lookup yields CDR1 SNHLY and CDR2 FYNNEI. CDR3 DNA: TGTGCCAGCAGCGAACAGATGGGACAACCATATGGCTACACCTTC. Protein: CASSEQMGQPYGYTF.

A single count supports this clone. The chain couples TRBV15 to TRBJ1-5, with a tentative D call TRBD1 (6 bases). V was cut by 1 base and J by 7 bases, with 29 bases left in between. Per germline, CDR1 LNHNV and CDR2 YYDKDF (reference sequence). This CDR3 region has 20 residues. CDR3: CATSRVSWKQGERSRQPQHF. CDR3 coding DNA: TGTGCCACCAGCAGAGTTTCGTGGAAACAGGGAGAAAGGAGTAGACAGCCCCAGCATTTT.

The table lists this clone with a count of one. The chain uses TRBV5-6 and TRBJ1-6; D ambiguous. The CDR3 runs to 15 residues. CDR1 and CDR2 from the germline V gene are SGHDT and YYEEEE. V lost 0 bases and J 0 bases, leaving 4 bases between the germline ends. For the CDR3, the DNA is TGTGCCAGCAGCTTGGGGAGCTCCTATAATTCACCCCTCCACTTT. Its translation is CASSLGSSYNSPLHF.

This chain links TRBV6-5 with TRBJ2-3; TRBD2 is a possible D gene (7 bases). Trimming removed 3 bases at V and 13 bases at J, with 20 bases between. The CDR3 sequence is 14 residues long. The germline gives CDR1 MNHEY, CDR2 SVGAGI. CDR3 sequence: CASSYDRGGGEEYF. CDR3 DNA sequence: TGTGCCAGCAGTTATGATCGAGGGGGGGGCGAGGAGTATTTT.

The chain carries TRBV30 and TRBJ1-2, with TRBD1 identical over 7 bases. Germline V gene data show CDR1 as GTSNPN and CDR2 as SVGIG (reference sequence). V lost 2 bases, J lost 4 bases, and 10 bases stayed unmatched. The CDR3 has 15 residues. This chain's CDR3 is CAWSPVRGLSYGYTF. In DNA form, the CDR3 reads TGTGCCTGGAGTCCCGTTAGGGGGCTTAGCTATGGCTACACCTTC.

The CDR3: CASSPVEQGNTEAFF. As DNA, the CDR3 is TGCGCCAGCAGCCCGGTAGAACAGGGGAACACTGAAGCTTTCTTT. The rearrangement links TRBV5-1 to TRBJ1-1, with D possibly being TRBD1 (6 bases). This CDR3 contains 15 residues. V shed 4 bases and J shed 1 base, with 14 bases lying between them. Germline loops: CDR1 SGHRS, CDR2 YFSETQ.

The table lists this clone with a count of one. The chain recombines TRBV4-1 with TRBJ2-1; TRBD2 aligns across 10 bases. With V trimmed by 2 bases and J by 6 bases, 7 bases remained unmatched. CDR3 length: 16 amino acids. Per the germline V gene, CDR1 is MGHRA and CDR2 is YSYEKL. For the CDR3, the DNA is TGCGCCAGCAGCCAACGGGGGACTAGCGCCGGCAATGAGCAGTTCTTC. Translation gives CASSQRGTSAGNEQFF.

V and J are TRBV18 and TRBJ2-1; the match to TRBD2 covers 10 bases. This CDR3 spans 17 amino acids. The J segment lost 2 bases and the V segment lost 1 base, leaving 5 bases of the junction unmatched. Looked up from germline, CDR1 is KGHSH and CDR2 is LQKENI. The CDR3 region has the DNA TGTGCCAGCTCACCACAACTAGCGGGATTAACCTACAATGAGCAGTTCTTC. Translating gives CASSPQLAGLTYNEQFF. Combining the CDR3 with reference TRBV18 and TRBJ2-1 gives the whole variable domain NAGVMQNPRHLVRRRGQEARLRCSPMKGHSHVYWYRQLPEEGLKFMVYLQKENIIDESGMPKERFSAEFPKEGPSILRIQQVVRGDSAAYFCASSPQLAGLTYNEQFFGPGTRLTVL.

DNA of the CDR3: TGTGCCAGCAGCTTAGGGCCGAGGACAAGCAATCAGCCCCAGCATTTT. Protein sequence: CASSLGPRTSNQPQHF. This chain connects TRBV7-2 to TRBJ1-5; D possibly corresponds to TRBD1 (5 bases). The CDR3 runs to 16 residues. Germline V CDR1 and CDR2: SGHTA, FQGNSA. V shed 1 base and J shed 1 base, with 11 bases lying between them.

The V gene is TRBV2, the J gene TRBJ2-4, with a possible D match to TRBD2 (6 bases). Germline V gene data show CDR1 as SNHLY and CDR2 as FYNNEI. The CDR3 loop spans 14 amino acids. V lost 7 bases and J lost 7, with 17 bases in between. This CDR3 is CASNRPGTDNIQYF. Written as DNA, the CDR3 is TGTGCCAGCAATCGACCTGGGACTGACAACATTCAGTACTTC.

The chain uses TRBV4-3 and TRBJ2-7, with D possibly matching TRBD2 (6 bases). The germline CDR1 and CDR2 sequences are LGHNA and YSLEER. Deletions cut 3 bases from V and 1 base from J, with 16 bases between. CDR3 size: 16 residues. The CDR3 reads CASSHSATGESYEQYF. CDR3 DNA sequence: TGCGCCAGCAGCCATAGCGCAACGGGAGAATCCTACGAGCAGTACTTC.

V gene TRBV7-2 combines with J gene TRBJ1-2, with 7 positions matching TRBD1. The CDR3 loop spans 15 amino acids. The ends lost 6 bases at V and 4 bases at J; junction bases unmatched: 11. Germline V CDR1 and CDR2: SGHTA, FQGNSA. Written as DNA, the CDR3 is TGTGCCAGCAGTTACGATAGGGACAGTTTCTATGGCTACACCTTC. Amino acids: CASSYDRDSFYGYTF.

There are a few counts of this clone. The chain recombines TRBV9 with TRBJ1-1; D is possibly TRBD1 (6 bases). Looked up from germline, CDR1 is SGDLS and CDR2 is YYNGEE. This CDR3 is built from 16 residues. Trimming cost V 0 bases and J 8 bases, with 20 bases left between them. The CDR3 region is CASSVVEGKGGEEAFF. Here the CDR3 DNA reads TGTGCCAGCAGCGTAGTGGAGGGCAAAGGGGGGGAAGAAGCTTTCTTT.

The DNA of the CDR3 is TGTGCCAGCAGTCTCTCGAGGACTAGCGGTTCCTACGAGCAGTACTTC. Translated: CASSLSRTSGSYEQYF. V usage is TRBV27 and J usage is TRBJ2-7; TRBD2 matches 10 bases. Germline CDR1 MNHEY, CDR2 SMNVEV (reference sequence). V shed 5 bases, J shed 1 base, and the junction held 8 bases outside the gene matches. The CDR3 runs 16 residues.